Below are 12 T cell receptor beta chains sequenced from a single sample in a study of vaccination effects on CD4 cells after COVID-19. These receptors have no identified antigens. It was after nine to ten days of culture that CD4+ T cells were isolated. The repertoire was sequenced with immunoSEQ multiplex PCR; TCRdb's copy has only in-frame clones and lacks some. The table includes 20,000 to 25,000 clones, over 65% detected once. The specimen comprised CD4+ T cells from PBMCs cultured without peptide, sampled before COVID-19 vaccination. The receptors derive from a human donor who received a COVID-19 vaccine.

The rearrangement links TRBV11-2 to TRBJ2-5, with 8 bases that match TRBD2. The V segment lost 7 bases and the J segment 7 bases; nucleotides outside the gene matches: 17. The CDR3 runs 16 residues. Germline CDR1 and CDR2: SGHAT and FQNNGV. CDR3 sequence: CASTSIAGPDGGTQYF. In DNA form, the CDR3 reads TGTGCCAGCACCTCGATAGCGGGGCCAGATGGTGGGACCCAGTACTTC.

The chain combines TRBV7-2 with TRBJ1-1, with 10 bases fitting TRBD1. Per germline, CDR1 SGHTA and CDR2 FQGNSA. J gave up 6 bases and V 5 bases, and 6 bases lay outside the gene matches. This CDR3 contains 14 residues. The CDR3 sequence: CASSKTGGLAEAFF. CDR3 bases: TGTGCCAGCAGCAAGACAGGGGGCCTGGCTGAAGCTTTCTTT.

This clone has only one observation. V usage is TRBV5-1 and J usage is TRBJ1-3; D uncertain. CDR3 length equals 16 residues. Trimming removed 0 bases at V and 0 bases at J, with 10 bases between. Per germline, CDR1 SGHRS and CDR2 YFSETQ. The CDR3 spells CASSLAGSNSGNTIYF. The CDR3 DNA sequence: TGCGCCAGCAGCTTGGCCGGGTCGAACTCTGGAAACACCATATATTTT.

The chain has TRBV29-1 and TRBJ2-3; 10 positions agree with TRBD2. The CDR3 consists of 14 residues. V gave up 4 bases and J gave up 0 bases; unmatched junction bases: 1. Germline V gene data show CDR1 as SQVTM and CDR2 as ANQGSEA. CDR3 loop: CSVVTSGSTDTQYF. CDR3 nucleotide sequence: TGCAGCGTTGTGACTAGCGGGAGCACAGATACGCAGTATTTT.

The chain joins TRBV3-1 (or the pseudogene TRBV3-2) to TRBJ1-1; D perhaps matches TRBD1 (5 bases). Trimming removed 1 base from V and 10 bases from J, with 7 bases in between. The CDR3 length is 11 residues. CDR1 and CDR2 from the germline V gene are LGHDT and YNNKEL (reference sequence). CDR3 coding DNA: TGTGCCAGCAGCCAAGCGGGGGGAGCTTTCTTT. It encodes CASSQAGGAFF.

The chain employs TRBV19 and TRBJ1-2, with D possibly being TRBD1 (6 bases). Per germline, CDR1 LNHDA and CDR2 SQIVND (reference sequence). Trimming removed 5 bases from V and 0 bases from J, with 13 bases in between. CDR3 length: 15 residues. The CDR3 reads CASSWGLGANYGYTF. The CDR3 DNA is TGTGCCAGTAGTTGGGGGCTAGGAGCTAACTATGGCTACACCTTC.

The chain couples TRBV6-5 to TRBJ2-1; TRBD2 might be the D (6 bases). The CDR3 length is 15 residues. Germline loops: CDR1 MNHEY, CDR2 SVGAGI. Trimming removed 6 bases from V and 0 bases from J, with 12 bases in between. CDR3 in amino acids: CASSLLGSSYNEQFF. CDR3 sequence (DNA): TGTGCCAGCAGCCTACTCGGGAGCTCCTACAATGAGCAGTTCTTC.

The rearrangement links TRBV6-6 to TRBJ2-7, with D possibly being TRBD1 or TRBD2 (5 bases each). Germline V lookup: CDR1 MNHNY, CDR2 SVGAGI (reference sequence). Trimming cost V 5 bases and J 2 bases, with 16 bases left between them. The CDR3 loop spans 15 amino acids. The CDR3 DNA reads as TGTGCCAGCAGTCCTCGGGACGCCTGGACCTACGAGCAGTACTTC. It specifies CASSPRDAWTYEQYF.

V is TRBV28 and J is TRBJ2-6; the match to TRBD1 covers 7 bases. Unmatched junction bases numbered 5, after V lost 6 bases and J lost 0 bases. The CDR3 contains 16 residues. Germline V gene data show CDR1 as MDHEN and CDR2 as SYDVKM. CDR3 sequence (DNA): TGTGCCAGCAGCGCAGGGGGTGCCTCTGGGGCCAACGTCCTGACTTTC. Encoded protein: CASSAGGASGANVLTF.

In this sample, this clone turned up a few times. The chain is built from TRBV5-1 and TRBJ1-2; a weak D match, TRBD1 (5 bases). CDR1 and CDR2 (germline): SGHRS, YFSETQ. Trimming pared 4 bases from V and 7 bases from J, leaving 14 bases between. CDR3 length: 13 amino acids. The CDR3 spells CASSPGRSSGYTF. The CDR3 nucleotides are TGCGCCAGCAGCCCGGGACGGTCTAGTGGCTACACCTTC.

This chain links TRBV9 with TRBJ1-1; TRBD1 is a possible D gene (5 bases). V was pared by 0 bases and J by 5 bases, with 17 bases between. The CDR3 length is 16 residues. The V gene's germline CDR1 is SGDLS and CDR2 YYNGEE. CDR3 protein: CASSVGGWVGVTEAFF. CDR3 DNA sequence: TGTGCCAGCAGCGTAGGTGGTTGGGTGGGGGTAACTGAAGCTTTCTTT.

This clone came up a few times. J is TRBJ2-2 and V is TRBV4-3; D may be TRBD2 (5 bases). Germline lookup yields CDR1 LGHNA and CDR2 YSLEER. The CDR3 sequence is 15 residues long. Trimming cost V 1 base and J 3 bases, with 9 bases left between them. In DNA, the CDR3 is TGCGCCAGCAGCCAAGTACGGGGTGACACCGGGGAGCTGTTTTTT. Its protein is CASSQVRGDTGELFF.